This TCR beta chain was obtained from a study of technical replicates of blood from a handful of donors. CDR3 length equals 14 residues. Here immunoSEQ multiplex PCR was the method, and the copy in TCRdb shows in-frame clones only, minus some. The sample includes 80,000 to 90,000 clones, approximately 94% of them seen just once. This clone was counted a single time. The material sequenced was T cells isolated from PBMCs. The clonotype was recovered from a human donor in good health. This rearrangement joins TRBV21-1 to TRBJ2-1; whether TRBD2, the table's D call, matches the DNA was not checked. TRBV21-1 is described as a pseudogene. The CDR3 loop reads CASSKGLVYNEQFF. CDR3 nucleotides: TGTGCCAGCAGCAAAGGGCTAGTCTACAATGAGCAGTTCTTC.